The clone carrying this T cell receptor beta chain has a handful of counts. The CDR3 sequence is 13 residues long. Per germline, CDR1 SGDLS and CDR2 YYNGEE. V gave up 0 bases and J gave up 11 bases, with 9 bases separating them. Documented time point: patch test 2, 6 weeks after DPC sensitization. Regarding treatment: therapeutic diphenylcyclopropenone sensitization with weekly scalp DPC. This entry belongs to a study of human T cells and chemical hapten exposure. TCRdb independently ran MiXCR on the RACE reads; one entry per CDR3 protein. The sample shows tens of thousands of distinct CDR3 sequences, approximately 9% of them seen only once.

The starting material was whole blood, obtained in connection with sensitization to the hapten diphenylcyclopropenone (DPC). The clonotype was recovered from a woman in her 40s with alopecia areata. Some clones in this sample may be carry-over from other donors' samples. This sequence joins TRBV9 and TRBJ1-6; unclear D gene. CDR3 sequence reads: CASSVVAKPPLHF. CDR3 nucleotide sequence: TGTGCCAGCAGCGTAGTGGCCAAACCACCCCTCCACTTT.